This paragraph reports one T cell receptor beta chain. This sample is part of a study of blood T cell repertoires in COVID-19. Overall study: COVID-19 samples collected from the United States, Italy and Spain covered acute and convalescent phases. PBMCs, B-cell-depleted T cells, or T cells provided the cDNA or gDNA that made up the material.

Germline CDR1 GTSNPN, CDR2 SVGIG (reference sequence). The V and J ends lost 8 bases and 2 bases, in that order; junction bases with no gene match: 6. This CDR3 comprises 15 residues. The protocol was immunoSEQ multiplex PCR, while the TCRdb copy is restricted to in-frame clones and leaves out a portion. The sample consists of 230,000 or so clones, over 75% of them appearing once. The rearrangement joins TRBV30 to TRBJ1-6, with TRBD1 matching over 10 bases. The sequencing sample was made of peripheral blood. The TCR was taken from a man aged 35-49 years with active or convalescent COVID-19. The CDR3 protein is CALTGGAAYNSPLHF. CDR3 DNA: TGTGCCCTGACAGGGGGCGCGGCCTATAATTCACCCCTCCACTTT.